These T cell receptor beta chains were read from a single sample in a study of T-cell reconstitution after alpha-beta-depleted transplantation in children. From the PCR reads, TCRdb called clonotypes with MiXCR, one entry per CDR3 protein. The sample includes more than 200,000 distinct CDR3 sequences, 20% to 30% of them seen just once. Sequenced material: PBMCs, mostly from graft donor cells, taken 360 days after TCRalphabeta/CD19-depleted stem cell transplant. The receptors originated from a female patient aged 2-15 years who had a stem cell transplant for congenital amegakaryocytic thrombocytopenia, so the T cells may come from the graft donor. The CDR3 runs from the conserved cysteine through the conserved F or W. Part of the rows lack a size; the others show once, few, many or a class for expanded clones.

V gene: TRBV28; clone size: few; J gene: TRBJ1-2; CDR3 protein: CASSSPTDWGYTF
V gene: TRBV9; clone size: NA; J gene: TRBJ2-1; CDR3 protein: CASSVVVGGSGEQFF
V gene: TRBV14; clone size: NA; J gene: TRBJ2-3; CDR3 protein: CASSQEVGGSTDTQYF
V gene: TRBV28; clone size: many; J gene: TRBJ2-3; CDR3 protein: CASSFGLAGSTDTQYF
V gene: TRBV11-3; clone size: NA; J gene: TRBJ2-5; CDR3 protein: CASSSQGQETQYF
V gene: TRBV9; clone size: NA; J gene: TRBJ1-5; CDR3 protein: CASSPLGFTGDGQPQHF
V gene: TRBV2; clone size: many; J gene: TRBJ2-7; CDR3 protein: CASSSGRNIYEQYF
V gene: TRBV7-2; clone size: few; J gene: TRBJ1-1; CDR3 protein: CASSLAFFGNTEAFF
V gene: TRBV20-1; clone size: few; J gene: TRBJ2-1; CDR3 protein: CSAREEGGVSSSYNEQFF
V gene: TRBV4-3; clone size: few; J gene: TRBJ1-6; CDR3 protein: CASSQDWTTNSPLHF
V gene: TRBV7-9; clone size: few; J gene: TRBJ2-1; CDR3 protein: CASSLARSEGRNEQFF
V gene: TRBV11-1; clone size: NA; J gene: TRBJ2-3; CDR3 protein: CASIVRLAGADTQYF
V gene: TRBV12-3/TRBV12-4; clone size: few; J gene: TRBJ2-7; CDR3 protein: CASRGQANYEQYF
V gene: TRBV3-1; clone size: few; J gene: TRBJ2-7; CDR3 protein: CASSQGAATYEQYF
V gene: TRBV12-3/TRBV12-4; clone size: NA; J gene: TRBJ2-7; CDR3 protein: CASSLAPDEQYF
V gene: TRBV30; clone size: NA; J gene: TRBJ1-1; CDR3 protein: CAWSVLRSTEAFF